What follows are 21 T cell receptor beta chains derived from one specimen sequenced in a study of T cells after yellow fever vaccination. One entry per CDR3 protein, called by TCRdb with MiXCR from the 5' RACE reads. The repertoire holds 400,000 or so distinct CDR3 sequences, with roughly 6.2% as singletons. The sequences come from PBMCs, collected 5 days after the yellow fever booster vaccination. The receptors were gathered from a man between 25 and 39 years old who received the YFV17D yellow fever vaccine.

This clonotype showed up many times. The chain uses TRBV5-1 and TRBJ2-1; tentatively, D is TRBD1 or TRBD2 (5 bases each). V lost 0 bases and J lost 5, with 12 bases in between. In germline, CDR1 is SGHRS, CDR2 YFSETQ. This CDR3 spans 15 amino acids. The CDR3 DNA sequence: TGCGCCAGCAGCTTGGTGCAGGGAGCTAACAATGAGCAGTTCTTC. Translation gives CASSLVQGANNEQFF.

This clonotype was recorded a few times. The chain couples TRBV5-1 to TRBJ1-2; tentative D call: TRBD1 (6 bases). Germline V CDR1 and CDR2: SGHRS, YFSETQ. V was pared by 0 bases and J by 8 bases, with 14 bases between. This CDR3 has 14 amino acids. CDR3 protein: CASSLDRALKGYTF. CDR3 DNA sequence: TGCGCCAGCAGCTTGGACAGGGCCCTAAAAGGCTACACCTTC.

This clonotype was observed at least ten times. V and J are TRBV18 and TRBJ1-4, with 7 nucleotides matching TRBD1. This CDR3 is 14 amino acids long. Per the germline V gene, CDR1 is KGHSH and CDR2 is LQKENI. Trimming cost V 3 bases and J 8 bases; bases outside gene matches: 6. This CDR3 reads CASSPRGLQEKLFF. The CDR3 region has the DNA TGTGCCAGCTCACCGAGGGGGCTTCAAGAAAAACTGTTTTTT. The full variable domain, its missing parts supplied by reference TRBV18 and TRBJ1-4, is NAGVMQNPRHLVRRRGQEARLRCSPMKGHSHVYWYRQLPEEGLKFMVYLQKENIIDESGMPKERFSAEFPKEGPSILRIQQVVRGDSAAYFCASSPRGLQEKLFFGSGTQLSVL.

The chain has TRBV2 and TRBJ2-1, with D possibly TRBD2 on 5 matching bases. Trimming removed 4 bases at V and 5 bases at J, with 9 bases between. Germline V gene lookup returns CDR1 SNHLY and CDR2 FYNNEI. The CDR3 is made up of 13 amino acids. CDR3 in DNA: TGTGCCAGCAGTGCGGACTGGAACAATGAGCAGTTCTTC. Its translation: CASSADWNNEQFF.

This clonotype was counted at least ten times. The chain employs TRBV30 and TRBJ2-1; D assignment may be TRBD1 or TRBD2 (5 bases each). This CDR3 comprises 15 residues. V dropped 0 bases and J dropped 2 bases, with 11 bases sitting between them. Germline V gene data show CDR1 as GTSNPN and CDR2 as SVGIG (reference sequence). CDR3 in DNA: TGTGCCTGGAGTGTAGACTCGGGGCCCTACAATGAGCAGTTCTTC. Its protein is CAWSVDSGPYNEQFF. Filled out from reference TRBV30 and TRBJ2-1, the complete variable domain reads SQTIHQWPATLVQPVGSPLSLECTVEGTSNPNLYWYRQAAGRGLQLLFYSVGIGQISSEVPQNLSASRPQDRQFILSSKKLLLSDSGFYLCAWSVDSGPYNEQFFGPGTRLTVL.

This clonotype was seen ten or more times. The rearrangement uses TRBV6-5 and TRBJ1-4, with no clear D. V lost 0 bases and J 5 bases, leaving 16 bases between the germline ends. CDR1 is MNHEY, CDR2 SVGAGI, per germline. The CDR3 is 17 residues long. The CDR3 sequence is CASSYSRVVRTNEKLFF. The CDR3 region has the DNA TGTGCCAGCAGTTACTCGAGGGTTGTCAGAACAAATGAAAAACTGTTTTTT.

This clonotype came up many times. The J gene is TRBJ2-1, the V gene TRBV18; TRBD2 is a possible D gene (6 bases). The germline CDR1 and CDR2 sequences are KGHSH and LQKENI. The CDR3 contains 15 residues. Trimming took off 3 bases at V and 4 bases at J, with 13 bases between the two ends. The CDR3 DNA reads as TGTGCCAGCTCACCCGGGGAGGCACTATACAATGAGCAGTTCTTC. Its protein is CASSPGEALYNEQFF.

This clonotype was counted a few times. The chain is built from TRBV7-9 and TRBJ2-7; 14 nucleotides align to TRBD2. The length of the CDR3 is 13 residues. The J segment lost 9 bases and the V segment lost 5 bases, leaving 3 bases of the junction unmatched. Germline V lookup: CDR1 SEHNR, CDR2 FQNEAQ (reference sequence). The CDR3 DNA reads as TGTGCCAGCAGCCGCGGACTAGCGGGAGGGCAGTACTTC. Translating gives CASSRGLAGGQYF.

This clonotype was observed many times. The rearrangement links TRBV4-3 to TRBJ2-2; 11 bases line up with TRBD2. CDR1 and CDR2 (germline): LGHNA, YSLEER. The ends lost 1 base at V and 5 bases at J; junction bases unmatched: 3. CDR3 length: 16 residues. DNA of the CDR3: TGCGCCAGCAGCCAAGTAGCTAGCGGGAGGACCGGGGAGCTGTTTTTT. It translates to CASSQVASGRTGELFF.

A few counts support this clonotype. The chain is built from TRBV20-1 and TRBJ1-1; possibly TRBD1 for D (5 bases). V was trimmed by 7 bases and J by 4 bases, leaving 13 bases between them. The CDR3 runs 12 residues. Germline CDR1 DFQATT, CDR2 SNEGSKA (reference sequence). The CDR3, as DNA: TGCAGTGTCGCGTCCGGGGGCACTGAAGCTTTCTTT. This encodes CSVASGGTEAFF.

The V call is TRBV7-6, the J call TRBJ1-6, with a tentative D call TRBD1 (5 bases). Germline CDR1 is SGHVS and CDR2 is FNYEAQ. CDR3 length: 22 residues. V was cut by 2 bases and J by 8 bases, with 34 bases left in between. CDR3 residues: CASSLHSEDRNTKLMGDSPLHF. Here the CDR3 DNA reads TGTGCCAGCAGCTTACATTCGGAGGACCGAAACACAAAATTGATGGGGGATTCACCCCTCCACTTT.

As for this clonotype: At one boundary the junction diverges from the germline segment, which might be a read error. The CDR3 region is CVSRLERYSNQPQHF. DNA of the CDR3: TGTGTCAGCAGGTTAGAAAGATATAGCAATCAGCCCCAGCATTTT. The chain has TRBV6-5 and TRBJ1-5, with unresolved D. CDR1 is MNHEY and CDR2 is SVGAGI in the germline V gene. The CDR3 totals 15 residues.

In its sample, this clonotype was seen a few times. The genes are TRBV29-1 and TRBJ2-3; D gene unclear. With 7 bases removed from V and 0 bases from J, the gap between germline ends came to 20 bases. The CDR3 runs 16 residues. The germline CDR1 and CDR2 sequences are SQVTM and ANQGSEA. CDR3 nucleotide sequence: TGCAGCGCTGACCGGGCAGGACCGCCTAGCACAGATACGCAGTATTTT. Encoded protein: CSADRAGPPSTDTQYF.

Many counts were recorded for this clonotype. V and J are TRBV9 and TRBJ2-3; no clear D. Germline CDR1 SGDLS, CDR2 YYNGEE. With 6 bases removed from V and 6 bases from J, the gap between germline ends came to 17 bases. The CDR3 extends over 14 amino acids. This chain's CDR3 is CASNKLGFPDTQYF. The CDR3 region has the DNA TGTGCCAGCAACAAGTTGGGGTTTCCTGATACGCAGTATTTT. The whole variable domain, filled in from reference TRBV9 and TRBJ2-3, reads DSGVTQTPKHLITATGQRVTLRCSPRSGDLSVYWYQQSLDQGLQFLIQYYNGEERAKGNILERFSAQQFPDLHSELNLSSLELGDSALYFCASNKLGFPDTQYFGPGTRLTVL.

The DNA of the CDR3 is TGTGCCAGCAGCCAAGGGACTAGCTTTTCCGGGGAGCTGTTTTTT. Translation: CASSQGTSFSGELFF. The chain combines TRBV3-1 with TRBJ2-2; TRBD2 matches at 8 bases. The CDR3 has 15 residues. Looked up from germline, CDR1 is LGHDT and CDR2 is YNNKEL (reference sequence). The V segment lost 1 base and the J segment 6 bases; nucleotides outside the gene matches: 4.

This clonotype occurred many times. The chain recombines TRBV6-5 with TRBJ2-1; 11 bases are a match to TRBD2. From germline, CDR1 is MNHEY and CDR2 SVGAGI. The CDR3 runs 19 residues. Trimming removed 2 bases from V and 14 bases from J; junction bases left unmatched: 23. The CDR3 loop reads CASSYLPSTVGTSGRSEFF. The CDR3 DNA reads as TGTGCCAGCAGTTACCTACCCTCAACCGTTGGGACTAGCGGAAGGTCGGAGTTCTTC.

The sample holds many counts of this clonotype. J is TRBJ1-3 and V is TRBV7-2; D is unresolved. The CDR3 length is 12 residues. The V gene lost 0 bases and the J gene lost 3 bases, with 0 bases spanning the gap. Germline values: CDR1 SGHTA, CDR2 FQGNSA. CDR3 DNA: TGTGCCAGCAGCTTAGCTGGAAACACCATATATTTT. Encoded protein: CASSLAGNTIYF.

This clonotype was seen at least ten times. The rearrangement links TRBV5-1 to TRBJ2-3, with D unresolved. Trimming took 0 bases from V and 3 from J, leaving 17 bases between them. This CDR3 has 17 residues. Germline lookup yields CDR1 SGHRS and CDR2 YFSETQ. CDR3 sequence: CASSLGSSRSRTDTQYF. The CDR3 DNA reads TGCGCCAGCAGCTTGGGAAGTTCGCGGAGTAGAACAGATACGCAGTATTTT.

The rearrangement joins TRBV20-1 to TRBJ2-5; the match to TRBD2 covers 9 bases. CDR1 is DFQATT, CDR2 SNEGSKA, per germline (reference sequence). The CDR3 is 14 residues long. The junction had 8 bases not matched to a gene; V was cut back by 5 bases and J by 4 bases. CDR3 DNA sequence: TGCAGTGCTCGGCGGGGGGGCAGGCCAGAGACCCAGTACTTC. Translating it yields CSARRGGRPETQYF.

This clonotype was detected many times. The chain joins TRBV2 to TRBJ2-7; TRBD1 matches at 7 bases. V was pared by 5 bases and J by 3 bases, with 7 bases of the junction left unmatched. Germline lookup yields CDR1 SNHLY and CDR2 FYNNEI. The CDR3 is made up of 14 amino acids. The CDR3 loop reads CASSSTGALYEQYF. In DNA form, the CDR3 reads TGTGCCAGCAGTAGCACAGGGGCTCTCTACGAGCAGTACTTC.

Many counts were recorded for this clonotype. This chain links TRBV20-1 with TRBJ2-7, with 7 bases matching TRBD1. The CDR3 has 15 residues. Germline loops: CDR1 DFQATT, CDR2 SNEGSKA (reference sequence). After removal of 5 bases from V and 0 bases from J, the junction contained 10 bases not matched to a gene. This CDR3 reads CSALGTGQFSYEQYF. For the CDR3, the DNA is TGCAGTGCTCTGGGGACGGGACAGTTCTCCTACGAGCAGTACTTC.